This T cell receptor (beta chain) was sequenced for a study of cytomegalovirus exposure and HLA in healthy donors. On the study more broadly: Of roughly 400 genotyped donors, 81% grouped in the Caucasian-associated ancestry cluster.

Study-wide results and caveats: In an earlier analysis, in some 500 donors, most V segments appeared productive either ~87% or ~30% of the time. Cytomegalovirus-associated TCR beta chains were listed, numbering some 150. Indistinguishability led to the exclusion of some V segments, TRBV6-2 and TRBV6-3 included.

With 60 Vbeta and 13 Jbeta primers, the PCR was carried out. Generated by immunoSEQ multiplex PCR, the TCRdb table keeps only in-frame clones and is missing some. The sample has under 200,000 clones; about 82% are singletons. As to this clone: What it binds is unknown.

Germline V gives CDR1 GTSNPN, CDR2 SVGIG (reference sequence). V lost 8 bases to trimming and J lost 5 bases, with 15 bases between them. CDR3 length equals 12 residues. Sequencing was carried out using PBMCs. The TCR sequence derives from a female donor in good health and CMV-seronegative. The J gene is TRBJ1-1, the V gene TRBV30; possible D gene TRBD1, 6 bases. CDR3: CATAGGATEAFF. Written as DNA, the CDR3 is TGTGCCACCGCGGGGGGGGCGACTGAAGCTTTCTTT.